This TCR beta chain was recovered during a study of vaccination effects on CD4 cells after COVID-19. After more than 8 days in culture, the CD4+ T cells were isolated. Clones were sequenced by immunoSEQ multiplex PCR, and TCRdb holds only the in-frame ones, with some missing. The sample lists roughly 36,000 clones, approximately 72% occurring once. Worth noting for this clone: Its target is not known.

This CDR3 contains 14 residues. CDR1 is SEHNR and CDR2 is FQNEAQ in the germline V gene (reference sequence). J was trimmed by 6 bases and V by 5 bases; bases with no gene match: 7. The clonotype was recovered from a human donor who received a COVID-19 vaccine. Sequenced material: CD4+ T cells from PBMCs cultured without peptide, taken before COVID-19 vaccination. J is TRBJ2-1 and V is TRBV7-9; TRBD2 matches 7 bases. CDR3 in DNA: TGTGCCAGCAGCCGTTCGGCGGGAGTCAATGAGCAGTTCTTC. Protein: CASSRSAGVNEQFF. Together with reference TRBV7-9 and TRBJ2-1, the CDR3 gives the full variable domain: DTGVSQNPRHKITKRGQNVTFRCDPISEHNRLYWYRQTLGQGPEFLTYFQNEAQLEKSRLLSDRFSAERPKGSFSTLEIQRTEQGDSAMYLCASSRSAGVNEQFFGPGTRLTVL.